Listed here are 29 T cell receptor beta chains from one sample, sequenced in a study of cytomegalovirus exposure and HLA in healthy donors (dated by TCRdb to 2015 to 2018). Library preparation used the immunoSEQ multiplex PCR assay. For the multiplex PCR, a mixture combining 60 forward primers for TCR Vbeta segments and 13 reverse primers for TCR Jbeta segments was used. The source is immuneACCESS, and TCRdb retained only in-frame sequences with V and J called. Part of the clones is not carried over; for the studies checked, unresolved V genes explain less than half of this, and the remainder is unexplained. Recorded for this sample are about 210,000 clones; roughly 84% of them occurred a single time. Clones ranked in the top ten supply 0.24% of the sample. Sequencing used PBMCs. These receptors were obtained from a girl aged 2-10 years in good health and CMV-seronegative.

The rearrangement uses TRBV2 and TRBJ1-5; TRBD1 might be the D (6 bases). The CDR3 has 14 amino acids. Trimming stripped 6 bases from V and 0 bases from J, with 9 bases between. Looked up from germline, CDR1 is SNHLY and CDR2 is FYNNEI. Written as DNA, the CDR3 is TGTGCCAGCAGGAGGACAGTTAGCAATCAGCCCCAGCATTTT. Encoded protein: CASRRTVSNQPQHF.

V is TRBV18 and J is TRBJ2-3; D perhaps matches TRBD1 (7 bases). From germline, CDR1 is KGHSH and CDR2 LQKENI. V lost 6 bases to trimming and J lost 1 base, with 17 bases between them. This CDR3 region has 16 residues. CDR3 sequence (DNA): TGTGCCAGCTCCTCAGGGGGGAGTGGTCGCACAGATACGCAGTATTTT. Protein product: CASSSGGSGRTDTQYF.

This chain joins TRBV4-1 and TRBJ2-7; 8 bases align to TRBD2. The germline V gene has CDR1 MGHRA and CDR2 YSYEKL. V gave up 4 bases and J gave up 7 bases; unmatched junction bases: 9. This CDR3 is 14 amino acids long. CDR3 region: CASSPGLRGEEQYF. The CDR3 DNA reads TGCGCCAGCAGCCCGGGACTGCGGGGGGAAGAGCAGTACTTC.

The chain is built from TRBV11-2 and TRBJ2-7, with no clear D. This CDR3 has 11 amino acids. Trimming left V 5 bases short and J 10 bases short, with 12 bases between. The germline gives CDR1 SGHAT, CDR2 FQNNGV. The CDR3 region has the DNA TGTGCCAGCAGCCCCCGACTCAGACAGTACTTC. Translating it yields CASSPRLRQYF.

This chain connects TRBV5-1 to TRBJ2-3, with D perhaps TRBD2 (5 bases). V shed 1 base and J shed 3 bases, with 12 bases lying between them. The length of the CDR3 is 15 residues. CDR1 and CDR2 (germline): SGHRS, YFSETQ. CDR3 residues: CASSLQSDSTDTQYF. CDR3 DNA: TGCGCCAGCAGCTTGCAATCGGACTCTACAGATACGCAGTATTTT.

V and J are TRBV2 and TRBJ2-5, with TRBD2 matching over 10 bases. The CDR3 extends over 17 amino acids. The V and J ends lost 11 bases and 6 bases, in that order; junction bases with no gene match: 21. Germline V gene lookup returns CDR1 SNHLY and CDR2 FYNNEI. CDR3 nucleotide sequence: TGTGCCTCGACGGGATTTGGTAGCGGGGGGCCCATACAGACCCAGTACTTC. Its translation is CASTGFGSGGPIQTQYF.

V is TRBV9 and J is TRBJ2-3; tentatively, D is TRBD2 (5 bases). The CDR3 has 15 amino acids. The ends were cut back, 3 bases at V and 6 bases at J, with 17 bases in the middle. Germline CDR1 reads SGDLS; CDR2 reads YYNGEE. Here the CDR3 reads CASSGRALRGDTQYF. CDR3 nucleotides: TGTGCCAGCAGCGGCCGGGCCCTGCGAGGGGATACGCAGTATTTT.

CDR3 DNA sequence: TGTGCCAGCAGCCTACTCCCGGACATTCAGTACTTC. This translates into CASSLLPDIQYF. The gene calls are TRBV11-2 and TRBJ2-4, with unresolved D. This CDR3 has 12 residues. V lost 5 bases and J 8 bases, leaving 10 bases between the germline ends. Germline V gene lookup returns CDR1 SGHAT and CDR2 FQNNGV.

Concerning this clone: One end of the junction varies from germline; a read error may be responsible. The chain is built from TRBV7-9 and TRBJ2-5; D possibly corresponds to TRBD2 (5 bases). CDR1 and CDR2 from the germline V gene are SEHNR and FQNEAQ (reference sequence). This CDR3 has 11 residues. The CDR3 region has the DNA TGTTCCAGCAGCTTAGTGGGAGACCAGTACTTC. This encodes CSSSLVGDQYF.

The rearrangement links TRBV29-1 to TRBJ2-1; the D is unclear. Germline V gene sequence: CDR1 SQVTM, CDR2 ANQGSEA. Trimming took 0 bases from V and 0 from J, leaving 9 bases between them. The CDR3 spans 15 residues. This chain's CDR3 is CSVEEGASSYNEQFF. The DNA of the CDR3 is TGCAGCGTTGAAGAGGGCGCCAGCTCCTACAATGAGCAGTTCTTC.

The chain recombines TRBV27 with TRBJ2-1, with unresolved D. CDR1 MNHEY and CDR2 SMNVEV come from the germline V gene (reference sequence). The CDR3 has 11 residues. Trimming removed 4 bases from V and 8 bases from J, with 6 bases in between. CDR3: CASSYSDEQFF. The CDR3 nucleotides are TGTGCCAGCAGTTACTCTGATGAGCAGTTCTTC.

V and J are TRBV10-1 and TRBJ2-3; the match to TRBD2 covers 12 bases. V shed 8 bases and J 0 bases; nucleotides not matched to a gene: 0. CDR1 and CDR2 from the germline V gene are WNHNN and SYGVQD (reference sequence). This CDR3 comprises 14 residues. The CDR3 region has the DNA TGCGCCAGCGGGACTAGCGGGAGCACAGATACGCAGTATTTT. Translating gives CASGTSGSTDTQYF.

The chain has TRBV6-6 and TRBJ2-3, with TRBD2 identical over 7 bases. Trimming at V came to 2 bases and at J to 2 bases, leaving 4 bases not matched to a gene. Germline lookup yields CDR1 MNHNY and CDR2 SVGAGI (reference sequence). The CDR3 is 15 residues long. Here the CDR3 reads CASSYRAGPTDTQYF. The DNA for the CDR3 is TGTGCCAGCAGTTACAGAGCGGGACCCACAGATACGCAGTATTTT.

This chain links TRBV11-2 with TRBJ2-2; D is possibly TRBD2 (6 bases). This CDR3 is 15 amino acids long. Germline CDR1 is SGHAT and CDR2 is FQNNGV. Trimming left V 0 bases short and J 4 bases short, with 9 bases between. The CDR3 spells CASSLEGLITGELFF. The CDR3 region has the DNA TGTGCCAGCAGCTTAGAGGGACTCATCACCGGGGAGCTGTTTTTT. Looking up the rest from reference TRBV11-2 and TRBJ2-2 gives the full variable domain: EAGVAQSPRYKIIEKRQSVAFWCNPISGHATLYWYQQILGQGPKLLIQFQNNGVVDDSQLPKDRFSAERLKGVDSTLKIQPAKLEDSAVYLCASSLEGLITGELFFGEGSRLTVL.

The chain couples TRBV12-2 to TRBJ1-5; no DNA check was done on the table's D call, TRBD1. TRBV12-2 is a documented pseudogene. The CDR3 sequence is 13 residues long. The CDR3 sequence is CASRSGQNQPQHF. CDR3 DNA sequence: TGTGCAAGTCGCTCTGGACAGAATCAGCCCCAGCATTTT.

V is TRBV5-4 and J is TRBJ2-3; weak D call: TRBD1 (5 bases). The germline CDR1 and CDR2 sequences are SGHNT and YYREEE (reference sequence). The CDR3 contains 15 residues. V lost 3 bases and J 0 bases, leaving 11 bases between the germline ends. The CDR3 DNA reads TGTGCCAGCAGCTGGGCGGACATGAGCACAGATACGCAGTATTTT. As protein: CASSWADMSTDTQYF.

CDR3 coding DNA: TGTGCCAGCAGTGGACAGGGGAGGACTGAAGCTTTCTTT. Encoded protein: CASSGQGRTEAFF. The chain has TRBV6-1 and TRBJ1-1; 8 positions match TRBD1. Germline CDR1 reads MNHNS; CDR2 reads SASEGT. The trim removed 4 bases at V and 5 bases at J, leaving 3 bases unmatched. The CDR3 is 13 residues long.

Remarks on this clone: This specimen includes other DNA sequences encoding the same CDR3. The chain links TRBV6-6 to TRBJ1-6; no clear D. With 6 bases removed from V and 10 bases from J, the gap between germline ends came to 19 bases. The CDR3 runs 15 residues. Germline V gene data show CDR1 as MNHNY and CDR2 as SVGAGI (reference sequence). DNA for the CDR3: TGTGCCAGCAGCCCCTTCTTGGGGAGCGGCTCACCCCTCCACTTT. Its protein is CASSPFLGSGSPLHF.

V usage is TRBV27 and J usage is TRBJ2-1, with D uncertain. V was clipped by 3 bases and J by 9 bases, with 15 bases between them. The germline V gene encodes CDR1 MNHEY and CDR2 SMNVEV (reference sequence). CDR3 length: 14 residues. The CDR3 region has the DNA TGTGCCAGCAGTTTTCAGGCAAAGATTAGTGAGCAGTTCTTC. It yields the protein CASSFQAKISEQFF.

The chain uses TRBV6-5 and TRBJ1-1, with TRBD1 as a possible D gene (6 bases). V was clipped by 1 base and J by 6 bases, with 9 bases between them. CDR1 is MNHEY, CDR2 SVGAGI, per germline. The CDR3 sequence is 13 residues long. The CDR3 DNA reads TGTGCCAGCAGTTACTTAGACAGGTCTGAAGCTTTCTTT. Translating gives CASSYLDRSEAFF.

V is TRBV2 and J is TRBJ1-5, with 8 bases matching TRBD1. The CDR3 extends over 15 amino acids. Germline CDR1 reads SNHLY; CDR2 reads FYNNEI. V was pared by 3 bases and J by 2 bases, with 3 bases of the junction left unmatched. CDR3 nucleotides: TGTGCCAGCAGTGACAACAGGGGGGGCAATCAGCCCCAGCATTTT. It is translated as CASSDNRGGNQPQHF.

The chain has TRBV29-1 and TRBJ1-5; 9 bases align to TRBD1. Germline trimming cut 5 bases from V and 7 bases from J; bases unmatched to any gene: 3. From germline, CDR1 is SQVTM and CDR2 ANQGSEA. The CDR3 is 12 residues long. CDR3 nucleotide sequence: TGCAGCGTTCGGACAGGGGAACAGCCCCAGCATTTT. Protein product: CSVRTGEQPQHF.

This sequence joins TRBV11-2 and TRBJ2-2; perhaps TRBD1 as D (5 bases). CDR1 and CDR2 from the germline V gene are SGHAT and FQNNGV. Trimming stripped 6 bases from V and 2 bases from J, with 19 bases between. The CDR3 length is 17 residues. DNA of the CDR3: TGTGCCAGCAGACCTCTCTTTAGGGGAAATAACACCGGGGAGCTGTTTTTT. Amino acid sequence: CASRPLFRGNNTGELFF.

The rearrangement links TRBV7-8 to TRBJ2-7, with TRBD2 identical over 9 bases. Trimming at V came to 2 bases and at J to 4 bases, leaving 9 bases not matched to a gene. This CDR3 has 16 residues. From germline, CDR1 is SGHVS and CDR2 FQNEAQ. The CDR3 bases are TGTGCCAGCAGCTTAAGATGGCGGGAGGGGACTTACGAGCAGTACTTC. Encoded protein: CASSLRWREGTYEQYF.

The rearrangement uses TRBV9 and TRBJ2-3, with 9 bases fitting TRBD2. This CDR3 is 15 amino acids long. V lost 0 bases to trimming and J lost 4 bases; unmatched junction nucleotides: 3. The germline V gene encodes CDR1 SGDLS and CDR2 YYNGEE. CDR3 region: CASSVAAGGADTQYF. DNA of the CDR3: TGTGCCAGCAGCGTAGCGGCGGGGGGGGCAGATACGCAGTATTTT.

CDR3 bases: TGTGCCAGCAGCTTACACTATAATTCACCCCTCCACTTT. It codes for CASSLHYNSPLHF. The chain employs TRBV7-9 and TRBJ1-6; D gene ambiguous. The CDR3 has 13 amino acids. V shed 2 bases and J shed 3 bases, with 2 bases lying between them. The germline CDR1 and CDR2 sequences are SEHNR and FQNEAQ (reference sequence).

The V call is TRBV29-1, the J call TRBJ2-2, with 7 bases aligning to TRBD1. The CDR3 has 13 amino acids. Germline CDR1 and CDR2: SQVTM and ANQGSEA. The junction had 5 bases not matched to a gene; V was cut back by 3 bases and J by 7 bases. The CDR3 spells CSVDKGAGGELFF. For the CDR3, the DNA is TGCAGCGTTGATAAGGGGGCTGGCGGGGAGCTGTTTTTT.

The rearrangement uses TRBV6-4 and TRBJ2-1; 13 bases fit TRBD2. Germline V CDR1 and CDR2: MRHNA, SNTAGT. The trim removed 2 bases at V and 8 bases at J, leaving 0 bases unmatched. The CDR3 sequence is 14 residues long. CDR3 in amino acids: CASSDGLAGDEQFF. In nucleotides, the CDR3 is TGTGCCAGCAGTGACGGACTAGCGGGAGATGAGCAGTTCTTC.

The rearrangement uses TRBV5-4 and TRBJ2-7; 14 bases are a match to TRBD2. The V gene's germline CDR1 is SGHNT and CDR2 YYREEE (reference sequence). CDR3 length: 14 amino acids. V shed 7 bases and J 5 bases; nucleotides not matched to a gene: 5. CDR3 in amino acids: CASGTSGRSHEQYF. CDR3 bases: TGTGCCAGCGGGACTAGCGGGAGATCCCACGAGCAGTACTTC.